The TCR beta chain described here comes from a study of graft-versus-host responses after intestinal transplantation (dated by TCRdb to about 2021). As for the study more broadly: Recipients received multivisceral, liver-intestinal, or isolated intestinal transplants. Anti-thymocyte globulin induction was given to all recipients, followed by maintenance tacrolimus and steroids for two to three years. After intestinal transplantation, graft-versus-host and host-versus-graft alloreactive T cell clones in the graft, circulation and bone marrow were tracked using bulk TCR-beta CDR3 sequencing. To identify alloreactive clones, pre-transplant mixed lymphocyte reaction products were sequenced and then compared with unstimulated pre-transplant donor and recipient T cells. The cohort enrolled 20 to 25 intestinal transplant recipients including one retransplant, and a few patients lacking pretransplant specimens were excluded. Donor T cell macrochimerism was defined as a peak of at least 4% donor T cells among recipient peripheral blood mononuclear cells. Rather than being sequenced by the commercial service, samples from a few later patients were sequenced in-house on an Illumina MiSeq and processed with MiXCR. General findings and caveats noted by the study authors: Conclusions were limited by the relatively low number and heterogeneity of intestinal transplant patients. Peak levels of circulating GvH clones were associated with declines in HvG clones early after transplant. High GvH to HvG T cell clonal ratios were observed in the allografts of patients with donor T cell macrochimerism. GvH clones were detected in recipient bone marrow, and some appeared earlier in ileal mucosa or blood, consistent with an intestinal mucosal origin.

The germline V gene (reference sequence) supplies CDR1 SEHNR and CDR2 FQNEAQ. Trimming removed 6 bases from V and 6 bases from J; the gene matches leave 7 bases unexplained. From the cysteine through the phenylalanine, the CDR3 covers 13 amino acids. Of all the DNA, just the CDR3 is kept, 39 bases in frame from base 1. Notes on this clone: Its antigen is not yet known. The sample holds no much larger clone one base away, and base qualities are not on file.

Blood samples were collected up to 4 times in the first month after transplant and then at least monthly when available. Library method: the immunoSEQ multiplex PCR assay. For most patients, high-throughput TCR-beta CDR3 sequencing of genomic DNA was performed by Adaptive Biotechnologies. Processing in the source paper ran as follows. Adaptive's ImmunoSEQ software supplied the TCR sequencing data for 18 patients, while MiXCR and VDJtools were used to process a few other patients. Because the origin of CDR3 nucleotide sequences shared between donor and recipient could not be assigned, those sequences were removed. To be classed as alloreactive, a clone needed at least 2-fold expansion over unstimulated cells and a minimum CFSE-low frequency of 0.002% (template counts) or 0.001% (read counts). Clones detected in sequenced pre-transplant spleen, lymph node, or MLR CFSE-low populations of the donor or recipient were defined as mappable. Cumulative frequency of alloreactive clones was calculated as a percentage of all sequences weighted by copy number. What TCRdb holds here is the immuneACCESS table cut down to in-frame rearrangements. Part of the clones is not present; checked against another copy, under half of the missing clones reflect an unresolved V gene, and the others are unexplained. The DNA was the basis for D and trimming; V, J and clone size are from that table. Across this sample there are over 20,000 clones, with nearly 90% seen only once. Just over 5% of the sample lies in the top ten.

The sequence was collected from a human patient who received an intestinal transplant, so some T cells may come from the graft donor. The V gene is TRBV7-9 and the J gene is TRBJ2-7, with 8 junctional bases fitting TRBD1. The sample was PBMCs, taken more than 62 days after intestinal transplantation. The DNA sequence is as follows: TGTGCCAGCAGGGATGACAGGGGCGGCGAGCAGTACTTC. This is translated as CASRDDRGGEQYF.